These 28 T cell receptor beta chains originate from one sample sequenced in a study of Ad26.COV2.S vaccination and SARS-CoV-2 variants. As for treatment: roughly 20 received Ad26.COV2.S at low or high dose, single or two shots; about five received placebo; per-sample allocation not given. Day 63 after the first injection of vaccine or placebo was the sampling time. This table comes from immunoSEQ multiplex PCR, and its TCRdb copy is limited to in-frame clones, with some not included. The table lists hundreds of thousands of clones, roughly 90% of them singletons. The specimen comprised peripheral blood, sampled in a trial of Ad26.COV2.S vaccine versus placebo. These receptors all come from a person aged 18-60 years who received the Ad26.COV2.S COVID-19 vaccine or a placebo.

The chain combines TRBV2 with TRBJ2-7; D ambiguous. V dropped 3 bases and J dropped 0 bases, with 3 bases sitting between them. Germline lookup yields CDR1 SNHLY and CDR2 FYNNEI. The CDR3 consists of 12 residues. The CDR3 reads CASSDPSYEQYF. CDR3 nucleotides: TGTGCCAGCAGTGACCCCTCCTACGAGCAGTACTTC.

This chain connects TRBV20-1 to TRBJ2-1, with a weak D call TRBD1 (5 bases). The CDR3 sequence is 13 residues long. In germline, CDR1 is DFQATT, CDR2 SNEGSKA (reference sequence). The V gene lost 3 bases and the J gene lost 10 bases, with 16 bases spanning the gap. The chain's CDR3 is CSASWGPLSEQFF. Here the CDR3 DNA reads TGCAGTGCTAGTTGGGGCCCCCTCTCGGAGCAGTTCTTC.

The chain combines TRBV18 with TRBJ2-1; 8 bases agree with TRBD1. CDR1 and CDR2 from the germline V gene are KGHSH and LQKENI. Trimming took 2 bases from V and 4 from J; bases not matched to a gene: 10. The CDR3 spans 17 residues. CDR3: CASSPRGQEISYNEQFF. CDR3 sequence (DNA): TGTGCCAGCTCACCAAGGGGACAGGAAATATCTTACAATGAGCAGTTCTTC.

The V and J genes are TRBV7-3 and TRBJ1-1, with 9 nucleotides matching TRBD1. With 4 bases clipped from V and 4 bases from J, the junction kept 1 base outside the gene matches. Germline V gene data show CDR1 as SGHTA and CDR2 as FQGTGA. This CDR3 has 13 amino acids. DNA of the CDR3: TGTGCCAGCAGCTGGACAGGGGCCACTGAAGCTTTCTTT. Its protein is CASSWTGATEAFF. Based on the CDR3 plus reference TRBV7-3 and TRBJ1-1, the full variable domain is GAGVSQTPSNKVTEKGKYVELRCDPISGHTALYWYRQSLGQGPEFLIYFQGTGAADDSGLPNDRFFAVRPEGSVSTLKIQRTERGDSAVYLCASSWTGATEAFFGQGTRLTVV.

V is TRBV19 and J is TRBJ2-7; TRBD1 might be the D (5 bases). CDR1 and CDR2 from the germline V gene are LNHDA and SQIVND (reference sequence). The CDR3 is 14 residues long. V dropped 5 bases and J dropped 2 bases, with 13 bases sitting between them. CDR3: CASSALGVPYEQYF. CDR3 nucleotides: TGTGCCAGTAGTGCCCTAGGGGTTCCCTACGAGCAGTACTTC.

Concerning this clone itself: In the same sample, other DNA sequences code for this CDR3. This chain uses TRBV5-1 with TRBJ1-1; D gene unclear. Per germline, CDR1 SGHRS and CDR2 YFSETQ. V was shortened by 2 bases and J by 0 bases, with 5 bases between the two germline ends. This CDR3 has 13 amino acids. The CDR3 reads CASSFTVNTEAFF. DNA for the CDR3: TGCGCCAGCAGCTTTACGGTGAACACTGAAGCTTTCTTT.

The chain is built from TRBV12-3 or TRBV12-4 and TRBJ1-5; no clear D. V lost 2 bases and J lost 11, with 10 bases in between. The CDR3 sequence is 12 residues long. The CDR3: CASSLSPNTQHF. The CDR3 DNA follows: TGTGCCAGCAGTTTATCCCCCAACACCCAGCATTTT.

The rearrangement joins TRBV4-1 to TRBJ1-5; D is unclear. In germline, CDR1 is MGHRA, CDR2 YSYEKL. The CDR3 is 15 residues long. V was shortened by 4 bases and J by 5 bases, with 15 bases between the two germline ends. The CDR3 DNA reads as TGCGCCAGCAGCCTAAACCCGCGGGCGGATCAGCCCCAGCATTTT. Encoded protein: CASSLNPRADQPQHF.

Notes on this clone: Other DNA variants within this sample encode the same CDR3. The J gene is TRBJ1-1, the V gene TRBV2; D unresolved. The CDR3 runs to 13 residues. Germline CDR1 and CDR2: SNHLY and FYNNEI. V was cut by 1 base and J by 0 bases, with 3 bases left in between. CDR3 protein: CASSEGLNTEAFF. In DNA form, the CDR3 reads TGTGCCAGCAGTGAAGGACTGAACACTGAAGCTTTCTTT.

V usage is TRBV10-1 and J usage is TRBJ2-7; 9 bases are a match to TRBD2. Germline V gene data show CDR1 as WNHNN and CDR2 as SYGVQD (reference sequence). The CDR3 has 14 residues. The J segment lost 3 bases and the V segment lost 6 bases, leaving 6 bases of the junction unmatched. As DNA, the CDR3 is TGCGCCAGCAGCTTAGCGGGAGCTGTCTACGAGCAGTACTTC. This translates into CASSLAGAVYEQYF.

This clone showed up just once. The V and J genes are TRBV27 and TRBJ2-2; weak D call: TRBD2 (5 bases). Germline loops: CDR1 MNHEY, CDR2 SMNVEV (reference sequence). The V gene lost 6 bases and the J gene lost 5 bases, with 13 bases spanning the gap. The CDR3 contains 14 residues. The CDR3 here is CASRVSSGTGELFF. The CDR3, as DNA: TGTGCCAGCAGAGTATCCTCGGGAACCGGGGAGCTGTTTTTT.

The CDR3 protein is CASTEAPGRESEQFF. For the CDR3, the DNA is TGCGCCAGCACCGAGGCGCCAGGACGCGAGAGTGAGCAGTTCTTC. The J gene is TRBJ2-1, the V gene TRBV5-1; no definite D call. This CDR3 is 15 amino acids long. V dropped 6 bases and J dropped 9 bases, with 22 bases sitting between them. The germline V gene encodes CDR1 SGHRS and CDR2 YFSETQ.

This clone appeared once. This chain connects TRBV19 to TRBJ2-3, with TRBD2 matching over 8 bases. V shed 4 bases, J shed 6 bases, and the junction held 3 bases outside the gene matches. Looked up from germline, CDR1 is LNHDA and CDR2 is SQIVND (reference sequence). The length of the CDR3 is 13 residues. CDR3 sequence: CASSKREPDTQYF. DNA of the CDR3: TGTGCCAGTAGTAAGCGGGAGCCCGATACGCAGTATTTT.

This clone was counted once. V usage is TRBV5-5 and J usage is TRBJ1-2; no reliable D call. The V gene's germline CDR1 is SGHKS and CDR2 YYEKEE (reference sequence). V was cut by 0 bases and J by 6 bases, with 12 bases left in between. The CDR3 spans 14 residues. CDR3 DNA: TGTGCCAGCAGCTTGGCGGCCGGAGGGCATGGCTACACCTTC. It is translated as CASSLAAGGHGYTF.

This clone was seen only once. The DNA of the CDR3 is TGTGCCATCAGTGAGCTGGGGGGGACAGCAAATGAAAAACTGTTTTTT. Encoded protein: CAISELGGTANEKLFF. The V gene is TRBV10-3, the J gene TRBJ1-4; 7 positions agree with TRBD1. The ends lost 2 bases at V and 5 bases at J; junction bases unmatched: 8. CDR3 length equals 16 residues. In germline, CDR1 is ENHRY, CDR2 SYGVKD.

V gene TRBV6-1 combines with J gene TRBJ2-1, with 10 positions matching TRBD2. There are 19 residues in the CDR3. V lost 1 base, J lost 2 bases, and 11 bases stayed unmatched. Germline V lookup: CDR1 MNHNS, CDR2 SASEGT. The CDR3 protein is CASSEDWASGSGTYNEQFF. CDR3 DNA sequence: TGTGCCAGCAGTGAAGATTGGGCTAGCGGGAGTGGCACCTACAATGAGCAGTTCTTC.

The rearrangement joins TRBV11-2 to TRBJ1-2; tentatively, D is TRBD1 (5 bases). V lost 5 bases to trimming and J lost 8 bases, with 9 bases between them. This CDR3 is 11 amino acids long. From germline, CDR1 is SGHAT and CDR2 FQNNGV. CDR3 sequence reads: CASSPGPGYTF. CDR3 sequence (DNA): TGTGCCAGCAGCCCGGGGCCCGGCTACACCTTC.

The chain links TRBV30 to TRBJ1-1; D gene unclear. This CDR3 is 12 amino acids long. V was clipped by 2 bases and J by 1 base, with 5 bases between them. CDR1 GTSNPN and CDR2 SVGIG come from the germline V gene (reference sequence). The CDR3 coding sequence is TGTGCCTGGAGTCACCCGAACACTGAAGCTTTCTTT. Protein product: CAWSHPNTEAFF. Complete variable domain (other parts from reference TRBV30 and TRBJ1-1): SQTIHQWPATLVQPVGSPLSLECTVEGTSNPNLYWYRQAAGRGLQLLFYSVGIGQISSEVPQNLSASRPQDRQFILSSKKLLLSDSGFYLCAWSHPNTEAFFGQGTRLTVV.

This chain uses TRBV19 with TRBJ2-3; TRBD2 matches 7 bases. Germline lookup yields CDR1 LNHDA and CDR2 SQIVND (reference sequence). J gave up 5 bases and V 3 bases, and 5 bases lay outside the gene matches. The CDR3 has 14 residues. The CDR3 here is CASSIAAGVDTQYF. The CDR3 DNA reads TGTGCCAGTAGTATCGCGGCGGGAGTAGATACGCAGTATTTT.

Only a few counts were recorded for this clone. This rearrangement joins TRBV27 to TRBJ1-6, with 10 nucleotides matching TRBD1. V was pared by 5 bases and J by 9 bases, with 4 bases of the junction left unmatched. Germline V lookup: CDR1 MNHEY, CDR2 SMNVEV (reference sequence). The CDR3 consists of 14 residues. The CDR3: CASSATGGFSPLHF. The CDR3 DNA is TGTGCCAGCAGTGCGACAGGGGGCTTTTCACCCCTCCACTTT.

The rearrangement links TRBV5-6 to TRBJ2-3, with 7 positions matching TRBD1. Per the germline V gene, CDR1 is SGHDT and CDR2 is YYEEEE. This CDR3 has 17 residues. Trimming took 2 bases from V and 0 from J; bases not matched to a gene: 9. CDR3 residues: CASSFVGGQASTDTQYF. The DNA for the CDR3 is TGTGCCAGCAGCTTCGTTGGTGGACAGGCTAGCACAGATACGCAGTATTTT.

The rearrangement joins TRBV4-1 to TRBJ1-2, with no clear D. Trimming removed 3 bases from V and 0 bases from J, with 8 bases in between. This CDR3 region has 14 residues. Germline assignment: CDR1 MGHRA and CDR2 YSYEKL. The CDR3 here is CASSHDPANYGYTF. The CDR3 nucleotides read TGCGCCAGCAGCCACGACCCAGCTAACTATGGCTACACCTTC.

The chain recombines TRBV10-1 with TRBJ2-5; 7 positions agree with TRBD2. Germline CDR1 is WNHNN and CDR2 is SYGVQD (reference sequence). The CDR3 runs to 16 residues. The V segment lost 5 bases and the J segment 0 bases; nucleotides outside the gene matches: 9. The CDR3 nucleotides read TGCGCCAGCAGTCCCGGGGTAGCGGGTTACCAAGAGACCCAGTACTTC. This codes for CASSPGVAGYQETQYF.

The chain uses TRBV6-5 and TRBJ2-7, with 11 bases identical to TRBD2. Germline values: CDR1 MNHEY, CDR2 SVGAGI. The CDR3 extends over 14 amino acids. V trimming: 2 bases; J trimming: 5 bases; junction bases outside the gene matches: 2. The CDR3 nucleotides are TGTGCCAGCAGTTACGTACTAGCGGGGGACGAGCAGTACTTC. Amino acids: CASSYVLAGDEQYF.

The chain couples TRBV7-8 to TRBJ2-5; D tentatively fits TRBD1 or TRBD2 (5 bases each). The V end lost 5 bases, the J end lost 5 bases, and 18 bases lay between the germline ends. The CDR3 sequence is 15 residues long. CDR1 SGHVS and CDR2 FQNEAQ come from the germline V gene. In DNA form, the CDR3 reads TGTGCCAGCAGCCCCCCTGAGGGGCCCGGGGAGACCCAGTACTTC. It encodes CASSPPEGPGETQYF.

The rearrangement links TRBV5-1 to TRBJ1-2; D gene unclear. This CDR3 contains 15 residues. Trimming removed 3 bases at V and 7 bases at J, with 19 bases between. CDR1 is SGHRS and CDR2 is YFSETQ in the germline V gene. DNA of the CDR3: TGCGCCAGCAGCTCCGCCGGATTGCCCACTACTGGCTACACCTTC. Amino acids: CASSSAGLPTTGYTF.

This chain connects TRBV4-3 to TRBJ2-2; a possible D gene is TRBD1 (6 bases). The V end lost 0 bases, the J end lost 2 bases, and 13 bases lay between the germline ends. This CDR3 region has 17 residues. Germline V gene sequence: CDR1 LGHNA, CDR2 YSLEER. Here the CDR3 DNA reads TGCGCCAGCAGCCAAGAGGGAACAGGGAGAAACACCGGGGAGCTGTTTTTT. Translation gives CASSQEGTGRNTGELFF.

The CDR3 loop is CASSVGLKADGNTIYF. CDR3 DNA: TGTGCCAGCAGCGTAGGGTTGAAGGCGGATGGAAACACCATATATTTT. The V and J genes are TRBV9 and TRBJ1-3; D remains unclear. Germline V gene data show CDR1 as SGDLS and CDR2 as YYNGEE. There are 16 residues in the CDR3. V lost 0 bases to trimming and J lost 3 bases, with 13 bases between them.